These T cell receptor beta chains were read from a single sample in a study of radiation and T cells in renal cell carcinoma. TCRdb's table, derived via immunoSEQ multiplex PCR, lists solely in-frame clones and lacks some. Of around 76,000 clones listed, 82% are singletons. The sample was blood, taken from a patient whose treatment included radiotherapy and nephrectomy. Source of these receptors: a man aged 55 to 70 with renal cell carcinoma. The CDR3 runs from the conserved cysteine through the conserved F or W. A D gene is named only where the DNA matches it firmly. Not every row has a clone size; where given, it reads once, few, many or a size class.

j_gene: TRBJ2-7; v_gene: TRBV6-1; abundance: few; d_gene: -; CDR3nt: TGTGCCAGCAGTGACCTCGGGGGCTTCGAGCAGTACTTC; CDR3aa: CASSDLGGFEQYF
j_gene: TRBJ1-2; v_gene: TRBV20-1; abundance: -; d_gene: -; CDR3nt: TGCAGTGCTAGTAGTGGCTATGGCTACACCTTC; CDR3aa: CSASSGYGYTF
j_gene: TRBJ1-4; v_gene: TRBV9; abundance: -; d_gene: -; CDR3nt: TGTGCCAGCAGCGCGGGTAACAGGGCTAATGAAAAACTGTTTTTT; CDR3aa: CASSAGNRANEKLFF
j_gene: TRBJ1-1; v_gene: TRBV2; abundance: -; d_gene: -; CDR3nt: TGTGCCAGCAGTGCTTGGAACACTGAAGCTTTCTTT; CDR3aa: CASSAWNTEAFF
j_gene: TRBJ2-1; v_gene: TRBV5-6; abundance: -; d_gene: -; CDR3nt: TGTGCCAGCAGCGCGTCTAATGAGCAGTTCTTC; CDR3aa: CASSASNEQFF
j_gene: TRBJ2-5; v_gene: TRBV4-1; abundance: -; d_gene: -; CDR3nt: TGCGCCAGCAGCCAGCCGGGGGGCAGGGAGACCCAGTACTTC; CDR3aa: CASSQPGGRETQYF
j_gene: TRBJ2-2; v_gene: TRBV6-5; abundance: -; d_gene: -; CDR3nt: TGTGCCAGCAGTTACTCCGATGGGTACACCGGGGAGCTGTTTTTT; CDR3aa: CASSYSDGYTGELFF
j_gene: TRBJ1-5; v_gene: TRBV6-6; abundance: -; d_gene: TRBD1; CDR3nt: TGTGCCAGCAGCCGACAGGGGTCGAATCAGCCCCAGCATTTT; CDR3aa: CASSRQGSNQPQHF
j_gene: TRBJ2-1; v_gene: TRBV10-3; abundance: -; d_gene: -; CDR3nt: TGTGCCATCAGCTCACCGGGGGGCACACGGAATGAGCAGTTCTTC; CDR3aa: CAISSPGGTRNEQFF
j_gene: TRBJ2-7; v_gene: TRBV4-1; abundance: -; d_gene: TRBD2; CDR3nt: TGCGCCAGCAGCCAAGACTTCGGGACTAGGGCCTACGAGCAGTACTTC; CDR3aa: CASSQDFGTRAYEQYF
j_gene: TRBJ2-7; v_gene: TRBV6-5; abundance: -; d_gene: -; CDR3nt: TGTGCCAGCAGTTACTCGGGGGGGCGCTTCGAGCAGTACTTC; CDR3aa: CASSYSGGRFEQYF
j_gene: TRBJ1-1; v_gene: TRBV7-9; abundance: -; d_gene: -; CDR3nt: TGTGCCAGCTCGGAAGCTTTCTTT; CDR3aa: CASSEAFF
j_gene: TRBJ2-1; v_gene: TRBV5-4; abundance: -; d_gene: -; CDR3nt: TGTGCCAGCAGCCGAGCTGGGTCCAATGAGCAGTTCTTC; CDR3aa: CASSRAGSNEQFF
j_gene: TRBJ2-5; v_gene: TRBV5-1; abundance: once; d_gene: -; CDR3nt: TGCGCCAGCAGCTTGGATGTTGAAGAGACCCAGTACTTC; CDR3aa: CASSLDVEETQYF
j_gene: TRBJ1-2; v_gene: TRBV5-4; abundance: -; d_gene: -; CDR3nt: TGTGCCAGCAGCCCCCCCCTAGGACCCGGGGGCTACACCTTC; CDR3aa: CASSPPLGPGGYTF
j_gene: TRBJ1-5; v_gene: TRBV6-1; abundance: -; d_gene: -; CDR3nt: TGTGCCAGCAGTGATTTATCCCTTTATAGCAATCAGCCCCAGCATTTT; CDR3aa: CASSDLSLYSNQPQHF
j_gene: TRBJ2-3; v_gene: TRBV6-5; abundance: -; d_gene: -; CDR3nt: TGTGTTTCGCGAAGCGGCGGGACAGATACGCAGTATTTT; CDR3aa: CVSRSGGTDTQYF
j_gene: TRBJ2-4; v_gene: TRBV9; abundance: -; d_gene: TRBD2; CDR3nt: TGTGCCAGGGAACCGGGACAAGGACTAGCGGGATTCTTC; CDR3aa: CAREPGQGLAGFF
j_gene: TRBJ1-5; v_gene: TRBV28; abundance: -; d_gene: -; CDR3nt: TGTGCCAGCAGTCCCCCAGTGGACTTTAGCAATCAGCCCCAGCATTTT; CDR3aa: CASSPPVDFSNQPQHF
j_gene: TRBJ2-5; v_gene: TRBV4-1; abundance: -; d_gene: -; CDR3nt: TGCGCCAGCAGCCAAGACGAGGGGGGATCTCGACGGGAGACCCAGTACTTC; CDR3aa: CASSQDEGGSRRETQYF
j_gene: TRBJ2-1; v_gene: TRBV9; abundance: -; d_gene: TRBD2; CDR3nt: TGTGCCAGCAGCGTAACTAGCGGGAGCTCTGAGCAGTTCTTC; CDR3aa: CASSVTSGSSEQFF
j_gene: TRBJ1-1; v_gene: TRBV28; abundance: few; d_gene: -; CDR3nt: TGTGCCAGCAGACTCGTGAACACTGAAGCTTTCTTT; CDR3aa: CASRLVNTEAFF
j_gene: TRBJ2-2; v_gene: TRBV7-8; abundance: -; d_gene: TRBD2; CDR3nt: TGTGCCAGCATCCAGACTAGCGGGAGGGGTTACGGGGAGCTGTTTTTT; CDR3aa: CASIQTSGRGYGELFF
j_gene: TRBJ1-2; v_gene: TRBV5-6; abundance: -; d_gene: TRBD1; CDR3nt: TGTGCCAGCAGCGTCGACAGGGGGCGAGATGGCTACACCTTC; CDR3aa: CASSVDRGRDGYTF
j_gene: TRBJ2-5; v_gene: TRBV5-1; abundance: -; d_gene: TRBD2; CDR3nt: TGCGCCAGCAGCTTGGAGGGGGGCGGACTAGCGGGTCCCCAGGAGACCCAGTACTTC; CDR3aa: CASSLEGGGLAGPQETQYF
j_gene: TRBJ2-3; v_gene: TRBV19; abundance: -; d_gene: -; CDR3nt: TGTGCCACTCTTCTGGGGGATACGCAGTATTTT; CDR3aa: CATLLGDTQYF
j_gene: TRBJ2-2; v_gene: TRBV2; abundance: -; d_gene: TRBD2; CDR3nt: TGTGCCAGCGTAAGAAGGCGGCTAGCGGGAGGGCCTCTCACCGGGGAGCTGTTTTTT; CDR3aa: CASVRRRLAGGPLTGELFF
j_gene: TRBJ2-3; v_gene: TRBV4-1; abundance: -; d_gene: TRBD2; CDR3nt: TGCGCCAGCAGCCAAGGTCACGGCCGGGAGGTGACAGATACGCAGTATTTT; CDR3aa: CASSQGHGREVTDTQYF
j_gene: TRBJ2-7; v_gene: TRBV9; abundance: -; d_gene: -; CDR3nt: TGTGCCAGCAGCGTCACCCCGACATTACGCTACGAGCAGTACTTC; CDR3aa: CASSVTPTLRYEQYF
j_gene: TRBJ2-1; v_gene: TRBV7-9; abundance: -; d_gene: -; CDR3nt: TGTGCCAGCAGCTTGGCCGCCAATGAGCAGTTCTTC; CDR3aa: CASSLAANEQFF
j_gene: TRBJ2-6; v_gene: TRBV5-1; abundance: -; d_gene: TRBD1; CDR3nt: TGCGCCAGCACTAGGGGGACAGGGGGACTCTCTGGGGCCAACGTCCTGACTTTC; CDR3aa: CASTRGTGGLSGANVLTF
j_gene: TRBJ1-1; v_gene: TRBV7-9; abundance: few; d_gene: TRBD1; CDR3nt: TGTGCCAGCAGCCGAGGACAGGGGCGACCGGGCACTGAAGCTTTCTTT; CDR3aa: CASSRGQGRPGTEAFF